These 8 T cell receptor beta chains share one sample of origin, sequenced in a study of cytomegalovirus exposure and HLA in healthy donors. Data came from immunoSEQ multiplex PCR; TCRdb stores just in-frame clones and leaves some out. The sample lists 150,000 to 200,000 clones, around four fifths seen once, with around 2% in the top ten. Input material: PBMCs. The receptor set was obtained from a young man in good health and CMV-seropositive.

The chain uses TRBV5-1 and TRBJ1-6, with D tentatively TRBD1 (5 bases). Germline loops: CDR1 SGHRS, CDR2 YFSETQ. Deletions cut 1 base from V and 6 bases from J, with 14 bases between. The CDR3 spans 16 residues. This chain's CDR3 is CASSLKGQGSNSPLHF. The CDR3 region has the DNA TGCGCCAGCAGCTTGAAAGGGCAGGGAAGTAATTCACCCCTCCACTTT.

The rearrangement uses TRBV11-2 and TRBJ2-3, with D possibly being TRBD2 (5 bases). Germline-derived CDR1 and CDR2 are SGHAT and FQNNGV. With 5 bases removed from V and 6 bases from J, the gap between germline ends came to 9 bases. The CDR3 is 12 amino acids. CDR3 sequence reads: CASSAGRDTQYF. CDR3 coding DNA: TGTGCCAGCAGCGCGGGCCGGGATACGCAGTATTTT.

This rearrangement joins TRBV5-1 to TRBJ1-2; D is possibly TRBD1 (5 bases). Germline V gene sequence: CDR1 SGHRS, CDR2 YFSETQ. This CDR3 region has 16 residues. Trimming left V 1 base short and J 5 bases short, with 18 bases between. The DNA for the CDR3 is TGCGCCAGCAGCTTGAGTTCGGCGGGGGTGACATATGGCTACACCTTC. It is translated as CASSLSSAGVTYGYTF.

The gene calls are TRBV5-1 and TRBJ1-2; D might be TRBD1 (6 bases). Trimming took off 2 bases at V and 0 bases at J, with 17 bases between the two ends. CDR3 length: 17 amino acids. Germline CDR1 SGHRS, CDR2 YFSETQ. CDR3 loop: CASSFVYSQGANYGYTF. The CDR3, as DNA: TGCGCCAGCAGCTTTGTCTACTCACAGGGAGCTAACTATGGCTACACCTTC.

This chain uses TRBV19 with TRBJ2-5; D is uncertain. V dropped 2 bases and J dropped 2 bases, with 12 bases sitting between them. The CDR3 loop spans 15 amino acids. Germline CDR1 is LNHDA and CDR2 is SQIVND (reference sequence). The CDR3 DNA sequence: TGTGCCAGTAGTATACAGGCTACAATACAAGAGACCCAGTACTTC. It specifies CASSIQATIQETQYF. Complete variable domain (other parts from reference TRBV19 and TRBJ2-5): DGGITQSPKYLFRKEGQNVTLSCEQNLNHDAMYWYRQDPGQGLRLIYYSQIVNDFQKGDIAEGYSVSREKKESFPLTVTSAQKNPTAFYLCASSIQATIQETQYFGPGTRLLVL.

Remarks on this clone: A read error likely explains this, since a far larger clone differs by one base. The chain links TRBV5-1 to TRBJ2-5, with a weak D call TRBD2 (6 bases). The CDR3 is 13 residues long. V shed 1 base and J shed 3 bases, with 7 bases lying between them. The germline V gene has CDR1 SGHRS and CDR2 YFSETQ. The CDR3 sequence is CASSLWGEETQYF. Written as DNA, the CDR3 is TGCGCCAGCAGCTTGTGGGGGGAAGAGACCCAGTACTTC.

The CDR3 DNA reads TGTGCCAGCAGCGTAGTTCCAGGGGACTACGAGCAGTACTTC. Encoded protein: CASSVVPGDYEQYF. This rearrangement joins TRBV9 to TRBJ2-7, with D maybe TRBD1 (6 bases). CDR3 length: 14 amino acids. V lost 0 bases, J lost 3 bases, and 10 bases lay in between. The V gene's germline CDR1 is SGDLS and CDR2 YYNGEE.

This clone occurred a few times. The rearrangement uses TRBV2 and TRBJ1-6; 7 bases match TRBD1. The trim removed 7 bases at V and 5 bases at J, leaving 8 bases unmatched. The CDR3 loop spans 15 amino acids. CDR1 and CDR2 (germline): SNHLY, FYNNEI. The CDR3 nucleotides are TGTGCCAGCATCCTCGGGACAGCTAATAATTCACCCCTCCACTTT. Residues: CASILGTANNSPLHF.